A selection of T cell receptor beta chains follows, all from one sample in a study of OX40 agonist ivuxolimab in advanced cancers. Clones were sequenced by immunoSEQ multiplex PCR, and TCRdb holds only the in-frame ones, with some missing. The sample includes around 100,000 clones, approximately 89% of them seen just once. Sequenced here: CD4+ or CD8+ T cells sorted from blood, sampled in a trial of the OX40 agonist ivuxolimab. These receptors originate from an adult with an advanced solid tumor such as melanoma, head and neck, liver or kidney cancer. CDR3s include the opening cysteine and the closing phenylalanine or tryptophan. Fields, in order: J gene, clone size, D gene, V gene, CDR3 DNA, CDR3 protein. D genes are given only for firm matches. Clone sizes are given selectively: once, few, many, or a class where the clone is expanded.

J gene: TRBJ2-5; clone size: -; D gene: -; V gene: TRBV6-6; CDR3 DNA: TGTGCCAGCAGTTACCCAGCCTGGGGGGAGACCCAGTACTTC; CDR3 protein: CASSYPAWGETQYF
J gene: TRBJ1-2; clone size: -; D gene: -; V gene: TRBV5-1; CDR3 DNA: TGCGCCAGCAGCTTCAACACCCCCGTCTATGGCTACACCTTC; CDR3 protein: CASSFNTPVYGYTF
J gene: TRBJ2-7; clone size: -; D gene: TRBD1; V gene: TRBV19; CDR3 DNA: TGTGCCAGTGCCCAGCTCGGGACAGGGGGCTACGAGCAGTACTTC; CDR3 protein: CASAQLGTGGYEQYF
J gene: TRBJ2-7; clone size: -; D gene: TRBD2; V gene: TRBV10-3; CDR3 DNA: TGTGCCATCAGTGAGACCTGGACTAGCGGGAGGGCCCGGGTCTACGAGCAGTACTTC; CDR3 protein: CAISETWTSGRARVYEQYF
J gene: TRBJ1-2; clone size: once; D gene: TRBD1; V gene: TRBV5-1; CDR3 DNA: TGCGCCAGCAAACCACAGGGGTTTCCGTTCTATGGCTACACCTTC; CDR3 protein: CASKPQGFPFYGYTF
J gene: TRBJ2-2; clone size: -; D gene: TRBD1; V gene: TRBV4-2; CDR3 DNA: TGTGCCAGCAGCCAACGGACAGGGACGGCGAACACCGGGGAGCTGTTTTTT; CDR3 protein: CASSQRTGTANTGELFF
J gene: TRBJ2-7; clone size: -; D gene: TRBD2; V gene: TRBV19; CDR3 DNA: TGTGCCAGTAGGGACCGGGACTACTCCTACGAGCAGTACTTC; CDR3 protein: CASRDRDYSYEQYF
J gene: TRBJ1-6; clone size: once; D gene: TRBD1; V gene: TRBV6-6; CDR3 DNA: TGTGCCAGCAGTACTACAGGGGGAAATTCACCCCTCCACTTT; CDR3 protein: CASSTTGGNSPLHF
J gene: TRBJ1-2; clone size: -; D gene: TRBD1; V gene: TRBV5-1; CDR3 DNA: TGCGCCAGCAGCCCCAACAGGGGGAACTATGGCTACACCTTC; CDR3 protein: CASSPNRGNYGYTF
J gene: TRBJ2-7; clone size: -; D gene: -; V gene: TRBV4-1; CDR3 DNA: TGCGCCAGCAGCCAAAGATCAGGGGTCAGTTACGAGCAGTACTTC; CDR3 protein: CASSQRSGVSYEQYF
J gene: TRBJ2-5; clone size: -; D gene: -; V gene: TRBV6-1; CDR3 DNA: TGTGCCAGCAGTGAACTGGGGGTGGGTGCCCTGGGCAGAGAGACCCAGTACTTC; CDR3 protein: CASSELGVGALGRETQYF
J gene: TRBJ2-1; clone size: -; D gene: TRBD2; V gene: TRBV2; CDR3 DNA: TGTGCCAGCAGTTACCGGACTAGCGGGAGATCGAAGTTCTTC; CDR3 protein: CASSYRTSGRSKFF
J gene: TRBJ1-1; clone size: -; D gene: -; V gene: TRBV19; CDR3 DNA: TGTGCCAGTAGTATAGAAGGAGGAATTCGCACTGAAGCTTTCTTT; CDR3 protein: CASSIEGGIRTEAFF
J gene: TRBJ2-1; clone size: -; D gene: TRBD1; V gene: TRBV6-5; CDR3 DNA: TGTGCCAGCAGTTCCACCGGGACAGGGATCTACAATGAGCAGTTCTTC; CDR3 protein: CASSSTGTGIYNEQFF
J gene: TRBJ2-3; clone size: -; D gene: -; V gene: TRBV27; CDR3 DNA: TGTGCCAGCAGTTTAAGTGGGGGACTCTATACGCAGTATTTT; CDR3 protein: CASSLSGGLYTQYF
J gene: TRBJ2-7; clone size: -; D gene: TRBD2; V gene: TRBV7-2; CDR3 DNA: TGTGCCAGCAGCTTTGGGACTAGCGGATCCTACGAGCAGTACTTC; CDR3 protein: CASSFGTSGSYEQYF
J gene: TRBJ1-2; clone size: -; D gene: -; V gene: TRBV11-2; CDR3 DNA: TGTGCCAGCAGCTTCCAGGGCTCACGGTTGGGCTACACCTTC; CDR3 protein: CASSFQGSRLGYTF
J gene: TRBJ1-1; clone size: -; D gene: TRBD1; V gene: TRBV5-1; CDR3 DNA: TGCGCCAGCAGCCCGGACAGGGGGCGAACGACTGAAGCTTTCTTT; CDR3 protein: CASSPDRGRTTEAFF
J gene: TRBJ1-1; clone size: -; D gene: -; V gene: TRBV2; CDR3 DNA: TGTGCCAGCAGTAGCAGGGGCATGAACACTGAAGCTTTCTTT; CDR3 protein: CASSSRGMNTEAFF
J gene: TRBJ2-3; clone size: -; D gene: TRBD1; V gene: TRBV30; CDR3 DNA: TGTGCCTGGAGTGTAAACAGGGGTTCAGATACGCAGTATTTT; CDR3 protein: CAWSVNRGSDTQYF
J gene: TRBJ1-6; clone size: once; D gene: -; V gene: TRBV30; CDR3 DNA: TGTGCCTGGAGCGGGGGGGGGTCAGCCCTCCACTTT; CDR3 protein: CAWSGGGSALHF
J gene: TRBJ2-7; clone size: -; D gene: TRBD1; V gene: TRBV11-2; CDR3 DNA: TGTGCCAGCAGCTTAAGGGGGACAGGGATCTACGAGCAGTACTTC; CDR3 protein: CASSLRGTGIYEQYF
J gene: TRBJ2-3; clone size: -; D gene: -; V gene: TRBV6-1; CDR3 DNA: TGTGCCGTTGTTGCGGGAAGCACAGATACGCAGTATTTT; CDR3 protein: CAVVAGSTDTQYF
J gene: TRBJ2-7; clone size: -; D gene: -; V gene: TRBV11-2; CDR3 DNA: TGTGCCAGCAGGACTATTAAGTCAACCTACGAGCAGTACTTC; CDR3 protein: CASRTIKSTYEQYF
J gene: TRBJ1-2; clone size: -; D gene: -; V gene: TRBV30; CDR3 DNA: TGTGCCTGGAGTGTTGGGGTAGGCTATGGCTACACCTTC; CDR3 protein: CAWSVGVGYGYTF
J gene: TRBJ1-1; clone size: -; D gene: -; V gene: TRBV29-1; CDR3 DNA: TGCAGGACGACAAGCACGGTGCTCGGGGACACTGAAGCTTTCTTT; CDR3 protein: CRTTSTVLGDTEAFF
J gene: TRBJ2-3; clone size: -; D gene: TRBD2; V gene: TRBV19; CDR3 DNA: TGTGCCAGTAGTATAGGGGGGGGAGGGACCAGCACAGATACGCAGTATTTT; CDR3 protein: CASSIGGGGTSTDTQYF
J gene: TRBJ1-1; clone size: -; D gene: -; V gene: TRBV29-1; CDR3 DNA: TGCAGCGTTGAACTCCGGGGCTCGCTCGAAGCTTTCTTT; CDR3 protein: CSVELRGSLEAFF
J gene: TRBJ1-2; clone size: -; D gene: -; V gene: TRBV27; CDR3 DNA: TGTGCCAGCAGTTTGCGGGAAAACTATGGCTACACCTTC; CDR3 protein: CASSLRENYGYTF
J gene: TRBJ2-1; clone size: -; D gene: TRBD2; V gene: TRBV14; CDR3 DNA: TGTGCCAGCAGCCAAATAGCGGGGGGATACAATGAGCAGTTCTTC; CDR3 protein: CASSQIAGGYNEQFF
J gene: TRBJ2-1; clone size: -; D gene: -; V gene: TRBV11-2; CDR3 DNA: TGTGCCAGCAGCTTATTTTCAGGCAATGAGCAGTTCTTC; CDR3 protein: CASSLFSGNEQFF
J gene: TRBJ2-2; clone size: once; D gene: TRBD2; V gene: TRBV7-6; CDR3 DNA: TGTGCCAGCAGACGACTAGCGGGAGTTGCCGGGGAGCTGTTTTTT; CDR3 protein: CASRRLAGVAGELFF